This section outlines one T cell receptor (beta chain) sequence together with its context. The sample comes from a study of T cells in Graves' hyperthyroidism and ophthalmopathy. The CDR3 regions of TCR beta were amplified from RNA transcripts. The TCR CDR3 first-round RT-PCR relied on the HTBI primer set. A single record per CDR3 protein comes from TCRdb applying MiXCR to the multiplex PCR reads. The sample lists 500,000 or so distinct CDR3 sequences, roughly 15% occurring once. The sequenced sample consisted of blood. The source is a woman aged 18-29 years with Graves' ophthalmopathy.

This CDR3 is CSARGVGTVDYPYGYTF. The CDR3 nucleotides read TGCAGTGCTAGAGGGGTGGGGACAGTGGACTACCCCTATGGCTACACCTTC. The V call is TRBV20-1, the J call TRBJ1-2, with 7 bases aligning to TRBD1. V lost 1 base, J lost 4 bases, and 15 bases stayed unmatched. From germline, CDR1 is DFQATT and CDR2 SNEGSKA (reference sequence). This CDR3 comprises 17 residues.